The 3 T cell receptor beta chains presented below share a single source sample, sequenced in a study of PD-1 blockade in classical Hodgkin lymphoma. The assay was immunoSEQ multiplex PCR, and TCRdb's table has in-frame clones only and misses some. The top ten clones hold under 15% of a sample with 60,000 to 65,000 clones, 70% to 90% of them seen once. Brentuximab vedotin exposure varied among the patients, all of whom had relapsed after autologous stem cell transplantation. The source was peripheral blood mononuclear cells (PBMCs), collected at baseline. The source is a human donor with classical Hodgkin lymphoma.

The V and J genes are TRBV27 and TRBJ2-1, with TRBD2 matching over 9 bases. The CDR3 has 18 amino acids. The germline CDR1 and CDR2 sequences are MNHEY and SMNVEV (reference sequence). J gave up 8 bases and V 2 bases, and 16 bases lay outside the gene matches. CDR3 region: CASSLQNNTSGPWYEQFF. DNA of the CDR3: TGTGCCAGCAGTTTACAAAATAATACTAGCGGGCCCTGGTATGAGCAGTTCTTC.

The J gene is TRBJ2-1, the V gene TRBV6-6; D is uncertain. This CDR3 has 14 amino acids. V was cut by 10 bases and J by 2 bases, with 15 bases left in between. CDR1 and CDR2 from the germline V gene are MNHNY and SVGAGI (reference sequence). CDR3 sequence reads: CATLPRTAYNEQFF. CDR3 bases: TGTGCCACCTTACCCCGGACCGCCTACAATGAGCAGTTCTTC.

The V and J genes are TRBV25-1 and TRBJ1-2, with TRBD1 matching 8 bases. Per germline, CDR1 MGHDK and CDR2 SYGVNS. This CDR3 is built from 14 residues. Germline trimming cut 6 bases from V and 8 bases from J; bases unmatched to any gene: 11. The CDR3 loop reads CASRTAGQGGGYTF. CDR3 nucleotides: TGTGCCAGCAGGACGGCAGGACAGGGAGGCGGCTACACCTTC.